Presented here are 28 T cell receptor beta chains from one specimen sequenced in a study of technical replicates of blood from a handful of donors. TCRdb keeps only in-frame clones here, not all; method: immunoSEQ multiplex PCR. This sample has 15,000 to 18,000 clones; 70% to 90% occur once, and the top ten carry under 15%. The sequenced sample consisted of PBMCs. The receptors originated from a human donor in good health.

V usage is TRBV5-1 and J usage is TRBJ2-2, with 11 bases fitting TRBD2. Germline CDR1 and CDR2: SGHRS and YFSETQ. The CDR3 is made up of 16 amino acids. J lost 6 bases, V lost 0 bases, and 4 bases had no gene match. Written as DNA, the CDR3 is TGCGCCAGCAGCTTGGAACTAGCGGGAGTGGCCGGGGAGCTGTTTTTT. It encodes CASSLELAGVAGELFF.

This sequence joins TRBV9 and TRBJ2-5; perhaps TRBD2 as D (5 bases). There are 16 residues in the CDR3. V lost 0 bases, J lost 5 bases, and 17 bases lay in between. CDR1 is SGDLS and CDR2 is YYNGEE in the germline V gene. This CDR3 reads CASSVVADSSRETQYF. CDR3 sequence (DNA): TGTGCCAGCAGCGTAGTGGCGGACTCTTCTCGGGAGACCCAGTACTTC.

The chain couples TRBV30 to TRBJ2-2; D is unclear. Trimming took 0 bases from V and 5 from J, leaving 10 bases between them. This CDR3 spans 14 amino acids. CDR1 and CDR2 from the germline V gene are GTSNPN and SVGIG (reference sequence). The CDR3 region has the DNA TGTGCCTGGAGTGTATCAGGCTTAACCGGGGAGCTGTTTTTT. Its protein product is CAWSVSGLTGELFF.

CDR3 residues: CASSEYIDRAGYTF. The DNA of the CDR3 is TGTGCCAGCAGTGAATATATCGACAGGGCCGGATACACCTTC. The rearrangement uses TRBV25-1 and TRBJ1-2, with 7 bases fitting TRBD1. CDR1 MGHDK and CDR2 SYGVNS come from the germline V gene. The V gene end was trimmed by 0 bases and the J gene end by 11 bases; junction bases not matched to a gene: 9. The CDR3 length is 14 residues.

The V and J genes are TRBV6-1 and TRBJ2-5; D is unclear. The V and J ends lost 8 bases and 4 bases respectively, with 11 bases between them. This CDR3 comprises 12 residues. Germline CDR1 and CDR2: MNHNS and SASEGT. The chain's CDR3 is CASFPLRETQYF. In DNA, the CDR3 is TGTGCCAGCTTTCCGTTGAGAGAGACCCAGTACTTC.

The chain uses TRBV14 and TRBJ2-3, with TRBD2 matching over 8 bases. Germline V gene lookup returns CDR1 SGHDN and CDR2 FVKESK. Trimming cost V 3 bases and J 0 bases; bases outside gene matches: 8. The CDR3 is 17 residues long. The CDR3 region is CASSQRTSRASTDTQYF. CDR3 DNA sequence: TGTGCCAGCAGCCAGAGGACTAGCCGTGCTAGCACAGATACGCAGTATTTT. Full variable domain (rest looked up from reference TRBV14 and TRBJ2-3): EAGVTQFPSHSVIEKGQTVTLRCDPISGHDNLYWYRRVMGKEIKFLLHFVKESKQDESGMPNNRFLAERTGGTYSTLKVQPAELEDSGVYFCASSQRTSRASTDTQYFGPGTRLTVL.

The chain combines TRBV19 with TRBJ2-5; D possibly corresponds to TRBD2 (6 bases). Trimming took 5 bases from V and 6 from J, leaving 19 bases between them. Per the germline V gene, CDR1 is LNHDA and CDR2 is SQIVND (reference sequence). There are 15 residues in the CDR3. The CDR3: CASSPMIGGPKTQYF. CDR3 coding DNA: TGTGCCAGTAGTCCCATGATAGGAGGGCCGAAGACCCAGTACTTC.

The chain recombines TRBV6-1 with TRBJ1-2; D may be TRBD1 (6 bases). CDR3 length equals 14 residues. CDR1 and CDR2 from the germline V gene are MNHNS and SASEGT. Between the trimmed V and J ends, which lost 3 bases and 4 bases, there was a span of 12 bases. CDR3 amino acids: CASSDQGLAYGYTF. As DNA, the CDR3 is TGTGCCAGCAGTGATCAGGGGCTAGCCTATGGCTACACCTTC.

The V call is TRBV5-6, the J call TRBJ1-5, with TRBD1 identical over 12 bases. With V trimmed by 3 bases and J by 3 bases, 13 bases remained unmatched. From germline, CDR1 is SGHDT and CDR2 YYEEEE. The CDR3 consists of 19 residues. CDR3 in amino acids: CASSSTGTGGASDNQPQHF. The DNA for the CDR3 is TGTGCCAGCAGCTCCACCGGGACAGGGGGCGCGAGTGACAATCAGCCCCAGCATTTT.

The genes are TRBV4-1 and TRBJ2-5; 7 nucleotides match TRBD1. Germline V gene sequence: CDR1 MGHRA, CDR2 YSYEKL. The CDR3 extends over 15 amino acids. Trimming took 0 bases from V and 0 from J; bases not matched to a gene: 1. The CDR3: CASSQEDRYQETQYF. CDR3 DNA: TGCGCCAGCAGCCAAGAGGACAGGTACCAAGAGACCCAGTACTTC.

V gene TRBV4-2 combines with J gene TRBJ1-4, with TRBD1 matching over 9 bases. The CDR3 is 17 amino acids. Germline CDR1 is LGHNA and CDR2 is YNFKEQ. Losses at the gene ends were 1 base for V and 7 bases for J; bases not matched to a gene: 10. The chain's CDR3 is CASSQAPLQGAREKLFF. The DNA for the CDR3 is TGTGCCAGCAGCCAAGCCCCCCTACAGGGGGCGCGTGAAAAACTGTTTTTT.

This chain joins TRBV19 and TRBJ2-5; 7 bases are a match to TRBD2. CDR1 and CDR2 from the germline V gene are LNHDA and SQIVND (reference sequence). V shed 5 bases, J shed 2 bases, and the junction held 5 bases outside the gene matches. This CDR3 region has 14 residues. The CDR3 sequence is CASSWGLLQETQYF. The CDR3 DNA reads TGTGCCAGTAGTTGGGGACTACTACAAGAGACCCAGTACTTC.

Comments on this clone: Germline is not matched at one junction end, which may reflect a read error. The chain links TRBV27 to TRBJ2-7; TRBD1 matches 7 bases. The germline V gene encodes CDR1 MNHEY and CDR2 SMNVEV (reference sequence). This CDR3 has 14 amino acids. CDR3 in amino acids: CASSLQGHSHEQYF. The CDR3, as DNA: TGTGCCAGCAGCCTACAGGGGCACTCCCACGAGCAGTACTTC.

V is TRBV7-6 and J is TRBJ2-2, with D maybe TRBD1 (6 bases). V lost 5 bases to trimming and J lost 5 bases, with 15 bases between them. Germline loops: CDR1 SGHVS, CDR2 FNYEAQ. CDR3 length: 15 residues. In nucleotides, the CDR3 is TGTGCCAGCAGCCCCGGGACAACAAAAACCGGGGAGCTGTTTTTT. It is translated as CASSPGTTKTGELFF.

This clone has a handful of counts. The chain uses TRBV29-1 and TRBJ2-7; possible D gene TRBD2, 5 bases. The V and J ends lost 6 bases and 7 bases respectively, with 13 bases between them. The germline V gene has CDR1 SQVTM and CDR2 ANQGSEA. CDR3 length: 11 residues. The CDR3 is CSVLYGKEQYF. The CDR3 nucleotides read TGCAGCGTGCTATACGGGAAGGAGCAGTACTTC.

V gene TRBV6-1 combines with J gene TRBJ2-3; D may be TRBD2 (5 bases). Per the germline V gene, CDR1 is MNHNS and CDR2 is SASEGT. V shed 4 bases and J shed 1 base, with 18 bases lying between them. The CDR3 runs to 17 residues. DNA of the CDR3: TGTGCCAGCAGTGCGAACGGGATAGGGCTCGGCACAGATACGCAGTATTTT. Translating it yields CASSANGIGLGTDTQYF.

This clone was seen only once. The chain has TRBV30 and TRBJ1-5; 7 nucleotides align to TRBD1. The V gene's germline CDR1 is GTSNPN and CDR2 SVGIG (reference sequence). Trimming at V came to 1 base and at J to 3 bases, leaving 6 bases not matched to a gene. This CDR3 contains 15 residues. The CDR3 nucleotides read TGTGCCTGGAGTGACAGGGGCAGGGTCAATCAGCCCCAGCATTTT. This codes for CAWSDRGRVNQPQHF.

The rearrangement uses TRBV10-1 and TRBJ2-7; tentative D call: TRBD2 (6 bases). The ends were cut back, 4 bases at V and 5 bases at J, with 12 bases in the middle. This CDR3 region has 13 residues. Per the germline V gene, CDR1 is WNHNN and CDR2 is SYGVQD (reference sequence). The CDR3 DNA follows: TGCGCCAGCAGTGGGCTAGCGTCCGACGAGCAGTACTTC. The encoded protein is CASSGLASDEQYF.

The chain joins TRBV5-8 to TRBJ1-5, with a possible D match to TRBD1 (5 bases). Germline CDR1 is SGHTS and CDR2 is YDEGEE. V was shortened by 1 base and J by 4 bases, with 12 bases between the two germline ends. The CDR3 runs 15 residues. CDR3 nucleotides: TGTGCCAGCAGCTTGTCGCCCGGGGGGAATCAGCCCCAGCATTTT. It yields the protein CASSLSPGGNQPQHF.

The CDR3 nucleotides are TGTGCCAGCAGCTGGACAGGGGGTAACGACGGTGAGCAGTTCTTC. Amino acid sequence: CASSWTGGNDGEQFF. The chain combines TRBV2 with TRBJ2-1, with 10 nucleotides matching TRBD1. The germline V gene encodes CDR1 SNHLY and CDR2 FYNNEI. The CDR3 totals 15 residues. The V gene end was trimmed by 6 bases and the J gene end by 9 bases; junction bases not matched to a gene: 11.

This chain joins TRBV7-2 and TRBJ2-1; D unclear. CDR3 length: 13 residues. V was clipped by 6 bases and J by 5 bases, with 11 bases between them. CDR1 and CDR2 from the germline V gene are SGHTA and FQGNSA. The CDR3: CASSHYLNNEQFF. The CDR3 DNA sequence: TGTGCCAGCAGTCACTACCTTAACAATGAGCAGTTCTTC.

The CDR3 reads CASSPDAGTENTEAFF. In nucleotides, the CDR3 is TGTGCCAGCAGTCCGGACGCGGGGACAGAGAACACTGAAGCTTTCTTT. The V call is TRBV27, the J call TRBJ1-1; 7 positions agree with TRBD1. CDR1 is MNHEY, CDR2 SMNVEV, per germline (reference sequence). CDR3 size: 16 residues. V lost 5 bases, J lost 1 base, and 10 bases stayed unmatched.

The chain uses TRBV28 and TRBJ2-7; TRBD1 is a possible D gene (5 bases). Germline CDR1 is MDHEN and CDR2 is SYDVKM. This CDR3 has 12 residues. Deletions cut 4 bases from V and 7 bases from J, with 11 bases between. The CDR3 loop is CASSSTVPEQYF. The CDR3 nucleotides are TGTGCCAGCAGTTCGACAGTCCCTGAGCAGTACTTC. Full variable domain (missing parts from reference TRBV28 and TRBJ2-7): DVKVTQSSRYLVKRTGEKVFLECVQDMDHENMFWYRQDPGLGLRLIYFSYDVKMKEKGDIPEGYSVSREKKERFSLILESASTNQTSMYLCASSSTVPEQYFGPGTRLTVT.

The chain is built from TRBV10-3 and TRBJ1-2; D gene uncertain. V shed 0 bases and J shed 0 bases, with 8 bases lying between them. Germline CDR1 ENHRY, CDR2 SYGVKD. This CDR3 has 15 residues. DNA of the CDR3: TGTGCCATCAGTGAGTCGAATCCGGCTAACTATGGCTACACCTTC. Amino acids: CAISESNPANYGYTF.

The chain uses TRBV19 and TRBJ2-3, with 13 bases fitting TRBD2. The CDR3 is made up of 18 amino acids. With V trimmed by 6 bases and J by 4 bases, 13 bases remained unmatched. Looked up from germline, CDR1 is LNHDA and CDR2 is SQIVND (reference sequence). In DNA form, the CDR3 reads TGTGCCAGTAGCCCCAGGGGGCGACTAGCGGGAGGAGCAGATACGCAGTATTTT. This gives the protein CASSPRGRLAGGADTQYF.

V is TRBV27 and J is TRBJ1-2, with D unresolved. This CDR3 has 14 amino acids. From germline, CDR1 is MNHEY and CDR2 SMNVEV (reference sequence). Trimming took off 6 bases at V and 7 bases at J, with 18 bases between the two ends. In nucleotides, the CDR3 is TGTGCCAGCAGCTCCCAAATTGACGGAGGTGGCTACACCTTC. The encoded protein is CASSSQIDGGGYTF.

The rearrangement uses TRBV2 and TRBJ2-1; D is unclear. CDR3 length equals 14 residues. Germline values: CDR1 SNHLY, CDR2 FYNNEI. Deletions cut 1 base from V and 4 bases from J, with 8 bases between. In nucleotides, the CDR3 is TGTGCCAGCAGTGAAGGCGAGGTATACAATGAGCAGTTCTTC. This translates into CASSEGEVYNEQFF.

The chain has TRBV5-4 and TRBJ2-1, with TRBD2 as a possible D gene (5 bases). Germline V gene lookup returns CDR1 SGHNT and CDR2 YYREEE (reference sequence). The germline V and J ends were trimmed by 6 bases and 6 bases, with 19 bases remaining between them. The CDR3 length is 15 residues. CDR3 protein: CASTTLAWERNEQFF. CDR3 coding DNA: TGTGCCAGCACCACGTTGGCATGGGAGCGCAATGAGCAGTTCTTC.